Listed here is a single T cell receptor beta chain. Its antigen remains unidentified. Trimming left V 6 bases short and J 6 bases short, with 14 bases between. The CDR3 is 13 amino acids. In germline, CDR1 is MNHNS, CDR2 SASEGT. Indicated treatment: approximately nine-day PBMC culture with coronavirus spike peptide pools or control peptides (ViraFEST assay). Expanded clonotypes were found by TCR sequencing after peptide-pool stimulation (ViraFEST). This sample was included in a study of vaccination and CD4 T cells after COVID-19. Study at large: Participants received two doses of either BNT162b2 or mRNA-1273 vaccine. Overlapping SARS-CoV-2, HCoV-NL63, HCoV-OC43 and HCoV-229E spike peptides stimulated the cells. Regarding the study as a whole: Among reactive clones from convalescent patients, a median approximately 86% appeared only post-vaccination.

Sequenced with the Oncomine TCR Beta short-read assay was DNA taken from cultured CD4+ T cells. In TCRdb, the PCR reads were re-called with MiXCR into one record per CDR3 protein. The data contain some 15,000 distinct CDR3 sequences, 60% to 80% of them singletons. The chain joins TRBV6-1 to TRBJ1-1; D ambiguous. The sample taken for sequencing was CD4+ T cells from blood, cultured in vitro. The receptor comes from a human donor who had recovered from COVID-19. The CDR3 here is CASRPTSSAEAFF. CDR3 nucleotide sequence: TGTGCCAGCAGACCCACGTCTAGCGCTGAAGCTTTCTTT.